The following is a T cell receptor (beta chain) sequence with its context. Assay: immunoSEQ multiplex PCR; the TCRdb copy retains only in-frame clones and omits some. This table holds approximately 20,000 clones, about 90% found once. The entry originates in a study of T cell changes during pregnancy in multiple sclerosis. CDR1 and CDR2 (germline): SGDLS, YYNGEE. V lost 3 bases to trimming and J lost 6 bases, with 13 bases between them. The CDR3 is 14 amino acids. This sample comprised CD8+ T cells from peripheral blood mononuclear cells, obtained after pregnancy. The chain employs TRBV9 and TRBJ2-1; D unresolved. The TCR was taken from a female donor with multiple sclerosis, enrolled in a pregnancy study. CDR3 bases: TGTGCCAGCAGCGGGGCCCGAGCTCCCAATGAGCAGTTCTTC. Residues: CASSGARAPNEQFF.